This is a list of T cell receptor beta chains from one sample in a study of blood T cell repertoires in COVID-19. Profiling relied on immunoSEQ multiplex PCR, and the TCRdb table lists in-frame clones only, not all of them. The sample has about 330,000 clones, around nine tenths seen once. Source material: PBMCs or T cells enriched from blood (not recorded which). The source of these receptors is a woman younger than 45 who had recovered from COVID-19. CDR3s include the opening cysteine and the closing phenylalanine or tryptophan. D genes are given only for firm matches. The size of a clone is reported for some rows only, either as once, few or many, or as a class for expanded clones.

v_gene	d_gene	abundance	j_gene	CDR3aa	CDR3nt
TRBV5-4	-	-	TRBJ1-5	CASSLAGGPGPQHF	TGTGCCAGCAGCTTAGCGGGAGGCCCAGGGCCCCAGCATTTT
TRBV30	-	-	TRBJ1-6	CAWDPGHLNSPLHF	TGTGCCTGGGACCCGGGACACCTCAATTCACCCCTCCACTTT
TRBV14	-	-	TRBJ1-2	CASSLRDSDGYTF	TGTGCCAGCAGCCTCCGGGACTCCGATGGCTACACCTTC
TRBV19	TRBD1	-	TRBJ2-1	CASSRDRGYNEQFF	TGTGCCAGTAGCCGGGACAGGGGCTACAATGAGCAGTTCTTC
TRBV7-9	-	-	TRBJ2-7	CALTTDSYEQYF	TGTGCCCTCACGACTGATTCCTACGAGCAGTACTTC
TRBV25-1	TRBD2	-	TRBJ2-1	CASSIRLAGFYNEQFF	TGTGCCAGCAGTATCCGACTAGCGGGGTTCTACAATGAGCAGTTCTTC
TRBV27	TRBD1	once	TRBJ1-2	CASSLGTGSGYTF	TGTGCCAGCAGTTTAGGGACAGGGTCCGGCTACACCTTC
TRBV11-2	TRBD1	few	TRBJ2-7	CASKQGADYEQYF	TGTGCCAGCAAACAGGGGGCGGATTACGAGCAGTACTTC
TRBV27	-	-	TRBJ1-5	CASSPGGSVDQPQHF	TGTGCCAGCAGTCCGGGGGGGAGCGTGGATCAGCCCCAGCATTTT
TRBV13	-	-	TRBJ1-1	CASSTPNELPGGRDTEAFF	TGTGCCAGCAGCACCCCTAATGAACTCCCGGGGGGCCGGGACACTGAAGCTTTCTTT
TRBV11-3	-	-	TRBJ2-2	CASSLDPGLGELFF	TGTGCCAGCAGCTTAGATCCAGGGTTGGGGGAGCTGTTTTTT
TRBV29-1	TRBD1	-	TRBJ1-1	CSDRTGVNTEAFF	TGCAGCGATAGGACAGGGGTGAACACTGAAGCTTTCTTT
TRBV6-5	TRBD1	few	TRBJ1-2	CASSSPRTGDSYGYTF	TGTGCCAGCAGTTCCCCCCGAACAGGGGACAGCTATGGCTACACCTTC
TRBV6-2/TRBV6-3	-	-	TRBJ2-5	CASSRGGGAWETQYF	TGTGCCAGCAGTCGGGGTGGAGGGGCCTGGGAGACCCAGTACTTC
TRBV6-5	-	-	TRBJ1-2	CASSYSRGLSYGYTF	TGTGCCAGCAGTTACTCGAGGGGACTTAGCTATGGCTACACCTTC
TRBV29-1	-	-	TRBJ2-1	CSVERPGGEQFF	TGCAGCGTTGAACGTCCCGGGGGTGAGCAGTTCTTC
TRBV10-1	TRBD2	once	TRBJ2-2	CASSERLAGNTGELFF	TGCGCCAGCAGTGAAAGGCTAGCGGGGAACACCGGGGAGCTGTTTTTT
TRBV28	-	-	TRBJ1-1	CASSLPSAITEAFF	TGTGCCAGCAGTTTACCAAGTGCTATCACTGAAGCTTTCTTT
TRBV6-2/TRBV6-3	-	-	TRBJ2-6	CASSPAGRGSGANVLTF	TGTGCCAGCAGCCCAGCTGGTAGGGGCTCTGGGGCCAACGTCCTGACTTTC
TRBV5-4	TRBD1	-	TRBJ2-7	CASSPGQTSYEQYF	TGTGCCAGCAGCCCGGGACAGACCTCCTACGAGCAGTACTTC
TRBV19	TRBD1	-	TRBJ1-2	CASSQQGQGYIGYGYTF	TGTGCCAGTAGCCAGCAAGGACAGGGGTACATCGGGTATGGCTACACCTTC
TRBV6-5	TRBD1	-	TRBJ1-5	CASTGTGVGNQPQHF	TGTGCCAGCACCGGGACAGGGGTTGGCAATCAGCCCCAGCATTTT
TRBV15	-	-	TRBJ1-6	CATSRDPYSPLHF	TGTGCCACCAGCAGAGATCCCTATTCACCCCTCCACTTT
TRBV11-2	TRBD2	-	TRBJ2-3	CASSSTSGGRDTQYF	TGTGCCAGCAGCTCAACTAGCGGGGGGAGGGATACGCAGTATTTT
TRBV7-9	TRBD1	-	TRBJ1-2	CASSPPVDSGDSYGYTF	TGTGCCAGCAGCCCACCCGTCGACTCAGGGGACAGCTATGGCTACACCTTC
TRBV19	TRBD1	-	TRBJ1-6	CASSTETGRFSPLHF	TGTGCCAGTAGTACAGAGACAGGGAGATTTTCACCCCTCCACTTT
TRBV5-6	-	-	TRBJ2-2	CASIREGRVSTGELFF	TGTGCCAGCATCAGGGAAGGCAGGGTTAGTACCGGGGAGCTGTTTTTT
TRBV19	-	-	TRBJ1-2	CASIDRANYGYTF	TGTGCCAGTATTGATCGAGCGAACTATGGCTACACCTTC
TRBV3-1/TRBV3-2	TRBD1	-	TRBJ1-4	CASSTGQGNEKLFF	TGTGCCAGCAGCACGGGACAGGGAAATGAAAAACTGTTTTTT
TRBV6-5	TRBD1	few	TRBJ1-5	CASSYRQGQNQPQHF	TGTGCCAGCAGTTACCGGCAGGGACAGAATCAGCCCCAGCATTTT
TRBV7-9	-	-	TRBJ2-7	CASSPRGHAYEQYF	TGTGCCAGCAGCCCCCGTGGACATGCCTACGAGCAGTACTTC